This T cell receptor (beta chain) was retrieved from a study of T cell clonality in common variable immunodeficiency. This table comes from immunoSEQ multiplex PCR, and its TCRdb copy is limited to in-frame clones, with some not included. The sample contains under 50,000 clones, none of them singletons. Study results and caveats: Shared TCRbeta clones were fewer between CVID subjects than controls. Compared with healthy controls, CVID subjects showed increased TCRbeta clonality, mostly in about a third.

The table lists this clone with many counts. Its specificity is unknown. One end of the junction fails to match germline, which may point to a read error. The read ends 3 residues early relative to the CDR3; the germline J gene fills the gap. The length of the CDR3 is 14 residues. Germline V gene lookup returns CDR1 LGHNA and CDR2 YNFKEQ. The chain employs TRBV4-2 and TRBJ2-3; no clear D. The receptor comes from a person aged 18 to 75 in good health. The sequencing sample was made of peripheral blood mononuclear cells. The part of the CDR3 DNA that was read is TGCGCCAGCAGCCAGGCCGTATCCACAGATACG. Encoded protein: CASSQAVSTDT. The complete CDR3 sequence is CASSQAVSTDTQYF.